The entry below describes one T cell receptor (beta chain). Its antigen is undetermined. Germline V gene lookup returns CDR1 MNHEY and CDR2 SMNVEV (reference sequence). CDR3 length: 15 residues. Deletions cut 4 bases from V and 4 bases from J, with 15 bases between. The sample is drawn from a study of CD8+ T cells in alopecia areata. Regarding the study as a whole: Lesional scalp exceeded normal scalp in clonality, especially in alopecia totalis/universalis. When scalp samples are sequenced, resident alphabeta T cells of normal skin are also captured.

Once RNA had been extracted, it was reverse transcribed into cDNA to act as the sequencing template. Some clones are missing from TCRdb's copy, which holds only in-frame ones; the method was immunoSEQ multiplex PCR. The table has a few hundred thousand clones, more than 50% seen once. The sequence was collected from a human donor in good health. The sequencing sample was made of CD8+ T cells sorted from blood. The rearrangement links TRBV27 to TRBJ2-3; D might be TRBD1 or TRBD2, each matching 6 bases. As DNA, the CDR3 is TGTGCCAGCAGTTCATCGGGGGCTAGGGCAGATACGCAGTATTTT. The encoded protein is CASSSSGARADTQYF.